Listed below are T cell receptor beta chains from one sample, sequenced in a study of T cells in Graves' hyperthyroidism and ophthalmopathy. TCRdb reprocessed the multiplex PCR reads with MiXCR, giving one entry per CDR3 protein. The sample includes around 690,000 distinct CDR3 sequences, around 16% of them seen just once. Sequencing was done on a sample of blood. These TCRs come from a man aged 50-60 years with Graves' hyperthyroidism. Each CDR3 is given with its conserved first and last residue. The D gene is left open where the match is weak. For some rows the clone size is stated as once, few or many, or as a class when expanded; others skip it.

V gene: TRBV7-9
clone size: few
J gene: TRBJ1-1
D gene: TRBD1
CDR3 DNA: TGTGCCAGCGACACGACAGGGGCGAACACTGAAGCTTTCTTT
CDR3 protein: CASDTTGANTEAFF

V gene: TRBV20-1
clone size: many
J gene: TRBJ2-7
D gene: TRBD2
CDR3 DNA: TGCAGTGCTAGAGATCCGTCTAGCGGGAGGGCCTTTTACGAGCAGTACTTC
CDR3 protein: CSARDPSSGRAFYEQYF

V gene: TRBV2
clone size: -
J gene: TRBJ1-5
D gene: -
CDR3 DNA: TGTGCCAGCAGTGAGAGAAGCGGCAATCAGCCCCAGCATTTT
CDR3 protein: CASSERSGNQPQHF

V gene: TRBV3-1
clone size: few
J gene: TRBJ2-1
D gene: -
CDR3 DNA: TGTGCCAGCAGCCAAGAAAGGAGAGCGAGCTCCTACAATGAGCAGTTCTTC
CDR3 protein: CASSQERRASSYNEQFF

V gene: TRBV4-1
clone size: -
J gene: TRBJ1-1
D gene: TRBD1
CDR3 DNA: TGCGCCAGCAGCCAACTCACAGGGGAGAACACTGAAGCTTTCTTT
CDR3 protein: CASSQLTGENTEAFF

V gene: TRBV10-3
clone size: few
J gene: TRBJ1-5
D gene: TRBD1
CDR3 DNA: TGTGCCATAGGACAGGGGACTAATAGCAATCAGCCCCAGCATTTT
CDR3 protein: CAIGQGTNSNQPQHF

V gene: TRBV12-3/TRBV12-4
clone size: many
J gene: TRBJ2-5
D gene: -
CDR3 DNA: TGTGCCAGCAGTTTATGGCGGGGTGGCGAGACCCAGTACTTC
CDR3 protein: CASSLWRGGETQYF

V gene: TRBV11-2
clone size: -
J gene: TRBJ2-1
D gene: -
CDR3 DNA: TGTGCCAGCAGCCCTCAGTCGGGAGTAGGCAATGAGCAGTTCTTC
CDR3 protein: CASSPQSGVGNEQFF

V gene: TRBV6-1
clone size: many
J gene: TRBJ2-7
D gene: TRBD2
CDR3 DNA: TGTGCCAGCAGTCCAACTCGGGCTAGCGGTACCTACGAGCAGTACTTC
CDR3 protein: CASSPTRASGTYEQYF

V gene: TRBV11-2
clone size: many
J gene: TRBJ1-3
D gene: -
CDR3 DNA: TGTGCCAGCAGCTTCGGACGGCACTCTGGAAACACCATATATTTT
CDR3 protein: CASSFGRHSGNTIYF

V gene: TRBV11-2
clone size: few
J gene: TRBJ2-2
D gene: TRBD2
CDR3 DNA: TGTGCCAGCAGCCACCGACTAGCGGAGATCACCGGGGAGCTGTTTTTT
CDR3 protein: CASSHRLAEITGELFF

V gene: TRBV28
clone size: many
J gene: TRBJ1-4
D gene: -
CDR3 DNA: TGTGCCAGCAGTACCGGGACGGAAGAAAAACTGTTTTTT
CDR3 protein: CASSTGTEEKLFF

V gene: TRBV12-3/TRBV12-4
clone size: -
J gene: TRBJ2-6
D gene: -
CDR3 DNA: TGTGCCAGCAGTTTGATACAGGTGGAATCGGGGGCCAACGTCCTGACTTTC
CDR3 protein: CASSLIQVESGANVLTF

V gene: TRBV6-1
clone size: -
J gene: TRBJ2-1
D gene: TRBD2
CDR3 DNA: TGTGCCAGCAGTAAACGGACTAGCGGGACGTACAATGAGCAGTTCTTC
CDR3 protein: CASSKRTSGTYNEQFF

V gene: TRBV28
clone size: many
J gene: TRBJ2-3
D gene: TRBD1
CDR3 DNA: TGTGCCAGCAGCCCCGGGACAGGCGCAATCACAGATACGCAGTATTTT
CDR3 protein: CASSPGTGAITDTQYF

V gene: TRBV7-3
clone size: many
J gene: TRBJ2-2
D gene: -
CDR3 DNA: TGTGCCAGCAGCCCAGGGGCAGGAGGGACCGGGGAGCTGTTTTTT
CDR3 protein: CASSPGAGGTGELFF

V gene: TRBV2
clone size: -
J gene: TRBJ2-3
D gene: TRBD2
CDR3 DNA: TGTGCCAGCAGTGAACTAGCGGGAGGCCCTAGCACAGATACGCAGTATTTT
CDR3 protein: CASSELAGGPSTDTQYF

V gene: TRBV6-1
clone size: few
J gene: TRBJ2-6
D gene: -
CDR3 DNA: TGTGCCAGCAGTGCCTTGGGCGGGGCCAACGTCCTGACTTTC
CDR3 protein: CASSALGGANVLTF

V gene: TRBV14
clone size: few
J gene: TRBJ2-1
D gene: TRBD2
CDR3 DNA: TGTGCCAGCAGCCAAGGGCGGGAGCGGGGGCAGTTCTTC
CDR3 protein: CASSQGRERGQFF

V gene: TRBV28
clone size: -
J gene: TRBJ1-5
D gene: -
CDR3 DNA: TGTGCCAGCAGTTCCAGAGGGCGAGATAGCAATCAGCCCCAGCATTTT
CDR3 protein: CASSSRGRDSNQPQHF

V gene: TRBV5-6
clone size: -
J gene: TRBJ2-1
D gene: TRBD2
CDR3 DNA: TGTGCCAGCAATCTGCGGGAGGTTCTGAATGAGCAGTTCTTC
CDR3 protein: CASNLREVLNEQFF

V gene: TRBV30
clone size: many
J gene: TRBJ1-1
D gene: -
CDR3 DNA: TGTGCCTGGAGTGTTTGGTTGAACACTGAAGCTTTCTTT
CDR3 protein: CAWSVWLNTEAFF

V gene: TRBV5-1
clone size: -
J gene: TRBJ1-2
D gene: TRBD1
CDR3 DNA: TGCGCCAGCAGCCTGGGACGGGGGGACAGCCTAAGCTATGGCTACACCTTC
CDR3 protein: CASSLGRGDSLSYGYTF

V gene: TRBV7-9
clone size: many
J gene: TRBJ1-1
D gene: -
CDR3 DNA: TGTGCCAGCAGCTTCTGGGGGGAAGTGATGAACACTGAAGCTTTCTTT
CDR3 protein: CASSFWGEVMNTEAFF

V gene: TRBV3-1
clone size: -
J gene: TRBJ2-1
D gene: -
CDR3 DNA: TGTGCCAGCAGCTACAGTCTAAGCTCCTACAATGAGCAGTTCTTC
CDR3 protein: CASSYSLSSYNEQFF

V gene: TRBV5-5
clone size: -
J gene: TRBJ1-6
D gene: TRBD1
CDR3 DNA: TGTGCCAGCAGCTTGTTCTCCGGGACAGGGTTCTCACCCCTCCACTTT
CDR3 protein: CASSLFSGTGFSPLHF

V gene: TRBV3-1
clone size: many
J gene: TRBJ1-1
D gene: -
CDR3 DNA: TGTGCCAGCAGCCAATTGTTGAGGTTGACTGAAGCTTTCTTT
CDR3 protein: CASSQLLRLTEAFF

V gene: TRBV2
clone size: once
J gene: TRBJ2-3
D gene: TRBD2
CDR3 DNA: TGTGCCAGCATTAGCGGGACCCTTAGCACAGATACGCAGTATTTT
CDR3 protein: CASISGTLSTDTQYF

V gene: TRBV7-6
clone size: many
J gene: TRBJ2-5
D gene: TRBD1
CDR3 DNA: TGTGCCAGCACCAGACAGGGAGTCCAAGAGACCCAGTACTTC
CDR3 protein: CASTRQGVQETQYF

V gene: TRBV29-1
clone size: -
J gene: TRBJ2-7
D gene: TRBD2
CDR3 DNA: TGCAGCGTTGAGATTAGCGGGAGCTACGAGCAGTACTTC
CDR3 protein: CSVEISGSYEQYF

V gene: TRBV6-1
clone size: many
J gene: TRBJ2-1
D gene: -
CDR3 DNA: TGTGCCAGCAGTGAAGTCGATCGGGGTCTAAGCTCCTACAATGAGCAGTTCTTC
CDR3 protein: CASSEVDRGLSSYNEQFF

V gene: TRBV14
clone size: many
J gene: TRBJ1-1
D gene: -
CDR3 DNA: TGTGCCAGCAGCCTATTCAGGAACACTGAAGCTTTCTTT
CDR3 protein: CASSLFRNTEAFF

V gene: TRBV6-1
clone size: few
J gene: TRBJ1-1
D gene: -
CDR3 DNA: TGTGCCAGCAGTGCGCGAGGGGGATGGGATTTGAGCACTGAAGCTTTCTTT
CDR3 protein: CASSARGGWDLSTEAFF

V gene: TRBV20-1
clone size: many
J gene: TRBJ2-7
D gene: -
CDR3 DNA: TGCAGTGCCCGAGGGACCGCCAGCTCCTACGAGCAGTACTTC
CDR3 protein: CSARGTASSYEQYF

V gene: TRBV2
clone size: many
J gene: TRBJ1-2
D gene: -
CDR3 DNA: TGTGCCAGCAGCCAGGACGGCCCAGGCTACACCTTC
CDR3 protein: CASSQDGPGYTF

V gene: TRBV2
clone size: -
J gene: TRBJ2-7
D gene: TRBD1
CDR3 DNA: TGTGCCAGCAGTGAGACAGGGAAGTACTACGAGCAGTACTTC
CDR3 protein: CASSETGKYYEQYF

V gene: TRBV28
clone size: many
J gene: TRBJ1-4
D gene: -
CDR3 DNA: TGTGCCAGCCGGGGGGGGTCTAATGAAAAACTGTTTTTT
CDR3 protein: CASRGGSNEKLFF

V gene: TRBV12-3/TRBV12-4
clone size: many
J gene: TRBJ1-6
D gene: -
CDR3 DNA: TGTGCCAGCAGTGCCTACAATTCACCCCTCCACTTT
CDR3 protein: CASSAYNSPLHF

V gene: TRBV12-3/TRBV12-4
clone size: many
J gene: TRBJ1-4
D gene: TRBD1
CDR3 DNA: TGTGCCAGCAGTTTAGAATCGACAGGGGGGACTAATGAAAAACTGTTTTTT
CDR3 protein: CASSLESTGGTNEKLFF

V gene: TRBV20-1
clone size: -
J gene: TRBJ1-2
D gene: -
CDR3 DNA: TGCAGTGCTATAGGGGCAGAAAACTATGGCTACACCTTC
CDR3 protein: CSAIGAENYGYTF

V gene: TRBV30
clone size: -
J gene: TRBJ2-7
D gene: -
CDR3 DNA: TGTGCCTGGAGTCTCCAGGGGTGGACTCCCTACGAGCAGTACTTC
CDR3 protein: CAWSLQGWTPYEQYF